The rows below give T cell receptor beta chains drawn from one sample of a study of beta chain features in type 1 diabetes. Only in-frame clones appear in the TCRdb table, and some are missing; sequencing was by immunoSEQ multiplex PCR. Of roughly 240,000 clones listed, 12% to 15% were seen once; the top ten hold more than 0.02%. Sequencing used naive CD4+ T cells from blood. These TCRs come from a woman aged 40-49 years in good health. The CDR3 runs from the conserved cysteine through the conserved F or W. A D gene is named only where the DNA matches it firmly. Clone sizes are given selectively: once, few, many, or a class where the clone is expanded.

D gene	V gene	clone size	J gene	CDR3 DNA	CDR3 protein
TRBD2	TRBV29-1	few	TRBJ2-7	TGCAGCGTTGGACCGACTAGCGGGGGACGGGGCGAGCAGTACTTC	CSVGPTSGGRGEQYF
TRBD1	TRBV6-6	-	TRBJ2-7	TGTGCCAGCAGTTACTCGAGGGGACAGGCCCACGAGCAGTACTTC	CASSYSRGQAHEQYF
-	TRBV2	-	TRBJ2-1	TGTGCCAGCAAGTTCCATGACCTAGTCCACAATGAGCAGTTCTTC	CASKFHDLVHNEQFF
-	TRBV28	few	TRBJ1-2	TGTGCCAGCAGTTTACAGGAACACTATGGCTACACCTTC	CASSLQEHYGYTF
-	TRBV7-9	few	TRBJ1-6	TGTGCCAGCAGCTTGGGTCAGGGAAGTTCACCCCTCCACTTT	CASSLGQGSSPLHF
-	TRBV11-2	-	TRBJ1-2	TGTGCCAGCAGCTTAGGGGGCAGGCAGGCTCCCTATGGCTACACCTTC	CASSLGGRQAPYGYTF
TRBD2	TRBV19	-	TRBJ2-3	TGTGCCAGTAGCGGGACTAGCCCTAGCACAGATACGCAGTATTTT	CASSGTSPSTDTQYF
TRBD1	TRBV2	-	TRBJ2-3	TGTGCCAGGAGGACAGGGACCATCAGCACAGATACGCAGTATTTT	CARRTGTISTDTQYF
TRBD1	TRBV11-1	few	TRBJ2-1	TGTGCCAGCAGCCCCTATGACAGGGGGCGCGGCAATGAGCAGTTCTTC	CASSPYDRGRGNEQFF
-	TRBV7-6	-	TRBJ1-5	TGTGCCAGCAGCGGAGACAGTTACTTCGGTCAGCCCCAGCATTTT	CASSGDSYFGQPQHF
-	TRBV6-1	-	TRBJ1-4	TGTGCCAGCAGTTTCGTCCCGGGAGTACTGTTTTTT	CASSFVPGVLFF
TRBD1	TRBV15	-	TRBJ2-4	TGTGCCACCAGCAGAGATAAAGGGACAGGGGCCGAAAACATTCAGTACTTC	CATSRDKGTGAENIQYF
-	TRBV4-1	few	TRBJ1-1	TGCGCCAGCAGCCATGTGGGTCAAGGGAGCACTGAAGCTTTCTTT	CASSHVGQGSTEAFF
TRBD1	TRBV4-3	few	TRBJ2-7	TGCGCCAGCAGCCAAGGGACAGGCCTTTACTACGAGCAGTACTTC	CASSQGTGLYYEQYF
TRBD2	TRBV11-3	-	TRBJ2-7	TGTGCCAGCAGCTTAGACGGGGGGGCATCCGAGCAGTACTTC	CASSLDGGASEQYF
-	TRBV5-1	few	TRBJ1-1	TGCGCCAGCAGCTGGGGCCAGAACACTGAAGCTTTCTTT	CASSWGQNTEAFF
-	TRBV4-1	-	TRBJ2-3	TGCGCCAGCAGCCAAGAGGCAGCTAGCCCGGATACGCAGTATTTT	CASSQEAASPDTQYF
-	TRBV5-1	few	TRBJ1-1	TGCGCCAGTTCCTCGTCGGTGAACACTGAAGCTTTCTTT	CASSSSVNTEAFF
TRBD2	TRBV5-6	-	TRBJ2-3	TGTGCCAGCAGCTTGACTAGCGGGGGGGCGGTGGATACGCAGTATTTT	CASSLTSGGAVDTQYF
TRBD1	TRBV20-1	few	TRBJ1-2	TGCAGTGCCGGACAGGGGGGAGGCTACACCTTC	CSAGQGGGYTF
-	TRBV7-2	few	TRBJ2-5	TGTGCCAGCACCCTAACTCGGGAGACCCAGTACTTC	CASTLTRETQYF
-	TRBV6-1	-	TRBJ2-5	TGTGCCAGCACCAGAAGGGCAGGGGAAGAGACCCAGTACTTC	CASTRRAGEETQYF
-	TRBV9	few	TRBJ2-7	TGTGCCAGCAGTCTAACGGTGGGGCAGAACTACGAGCAGTACTTC	CASSLTVGQNYEQYF
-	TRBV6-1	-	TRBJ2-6	TGTGCCATCAGTGACAGTACCGGGGCCAACGTCCTGACTTTC	CAISDSTGANVLTF
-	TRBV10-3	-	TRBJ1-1	TGTGCCATCAACGCAGGGGTCATGAACACTGAAGCTTTCTTT	CAINAGVMNTEAFF
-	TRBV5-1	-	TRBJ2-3	TGCGCCAGCAGCCAATCCGGGAGACGGGCAGATACGCAGTATTTT	CASSQSGRRADTQYF
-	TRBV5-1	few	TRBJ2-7	TGCGCCAGCAGCTTGGGAGTCCGGGTAGGCGAGCAGTACTTC	CASSLGVRVGEQYF
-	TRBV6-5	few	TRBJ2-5	TGTGCCACCGGCGAGGACGATCAATCAGGGGAGACCCAGTACTTC	CATGEDDQSGETQYF
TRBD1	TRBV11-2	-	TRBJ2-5	TGTGCCAGCAGCGTAGGACAGGGCGGGGAGACCCAGTACTTC	CASSVGQGGETQYF
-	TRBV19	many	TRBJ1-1	TGTGCCAGTAGTATCAAGAACACTGAAGCTTTCTTT	CASSIKNTEAFF
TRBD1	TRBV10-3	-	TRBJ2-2	TGTGCCATCAGTGCCGGGACAGGGGGCTCACCCGGGGAGCTGTTTTTT	CAISAGTGGSPGELFF
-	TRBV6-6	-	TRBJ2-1	TGTGCCAGCAGTCAGTACAATGAGCAGTTCTTC	CASSQYNEQFF
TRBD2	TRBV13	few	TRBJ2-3	TGTGCCAGCAGCTTAAAACTAGCGGGGGTTGGGGATACGCAGTATTTT	CASSLKLAGVGDTQYF
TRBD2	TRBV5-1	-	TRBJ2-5	TGCGCCAGCAGCGAAACTAGCGGGCAGTACTTC	CASSETSGQYF
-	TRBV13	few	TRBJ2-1	TGTGCCAGCAGCTTAGTCGCGCGGAGCTCCTACAATGAGCAGTTCTTC	CASSLVARSSYNEQFF
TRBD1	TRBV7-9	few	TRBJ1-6	TGTGCCAGCAGCTTGGACAGGGCAATAGGTTCACCCCTCCACTTT	CASSLDRAIGSPLHF
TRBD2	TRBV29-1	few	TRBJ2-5	TGCAGCGTTCGTAATAGACTAGCAGAGGAACGAACCCAGTACTTC	CSVRNRLAEERTQYF
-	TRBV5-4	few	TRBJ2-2	TGTGCCAGCAGCCTTGGGGGCCCAGGGTCCACCGGGGAGCTGTTTTTT	CASSLGGPGSTGELFF
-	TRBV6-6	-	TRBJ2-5	TGTGCCAGCAGTTACATAGACTTTCCCGAGACCCAGTACTTC	CASSYIDFPETQYF
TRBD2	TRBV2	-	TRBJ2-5	TGTGCCAGCAGTGGACTTCGACTAGCGGGACAAGAGACCCAGTACTTC	CASSGLRLAGQETQYF
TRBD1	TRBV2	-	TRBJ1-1	TGTGCCAGCAGGACAGGGGGCGGTGAAGCTTTCTTT	CASRTGGGEAFF
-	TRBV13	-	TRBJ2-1	TGTGCCAGCAAGGACAGAAACAACAATGAGCAGTTCTTC	CASKDRNNNEQFF
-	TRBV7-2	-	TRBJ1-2	TGTGCCAGCAGCGCCAGCCAGCGAGGGTCGGGCTATGGCTACACCTTC	CASSASQRGSGYGYTF
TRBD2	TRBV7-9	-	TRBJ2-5	TGTGCCAGCAGCGTAGCGGGGGGTAACCAAGAGACCCAGTACTTC	CASSVAGGNQETQYF